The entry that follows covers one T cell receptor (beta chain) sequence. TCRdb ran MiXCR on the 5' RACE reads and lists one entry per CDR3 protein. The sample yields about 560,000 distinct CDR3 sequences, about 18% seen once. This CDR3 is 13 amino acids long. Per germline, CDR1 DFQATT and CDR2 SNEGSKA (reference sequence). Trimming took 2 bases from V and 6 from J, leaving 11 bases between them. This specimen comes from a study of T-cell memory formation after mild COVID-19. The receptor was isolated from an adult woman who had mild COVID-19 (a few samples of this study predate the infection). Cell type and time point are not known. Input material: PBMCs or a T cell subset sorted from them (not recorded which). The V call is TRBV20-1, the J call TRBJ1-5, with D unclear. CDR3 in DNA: TGCAGTGCTAGATCTGGCGGCGGTCAGCCCCAGCATTTT. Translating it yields CSARSGGGQPQHF.